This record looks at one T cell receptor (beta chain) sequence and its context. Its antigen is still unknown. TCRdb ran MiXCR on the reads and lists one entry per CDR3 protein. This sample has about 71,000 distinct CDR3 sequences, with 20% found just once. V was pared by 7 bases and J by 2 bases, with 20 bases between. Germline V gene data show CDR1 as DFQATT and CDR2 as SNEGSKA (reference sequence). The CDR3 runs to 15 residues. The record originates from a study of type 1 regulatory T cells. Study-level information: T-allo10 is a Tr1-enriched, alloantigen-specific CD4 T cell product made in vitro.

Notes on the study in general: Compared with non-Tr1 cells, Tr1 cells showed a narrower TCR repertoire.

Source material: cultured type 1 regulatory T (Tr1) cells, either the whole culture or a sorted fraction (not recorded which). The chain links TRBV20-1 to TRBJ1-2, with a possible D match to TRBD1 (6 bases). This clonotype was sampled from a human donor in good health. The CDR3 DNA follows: TGCAGTGGGGTGGGACATGGGACGGGAAACTATGGCTACACCTTC. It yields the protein CSGVGHGTGNYGYTF.